This entry concerns a single TCR beta chain. The target antigen is unknown. The assay was immunoSEQ multiplex PCR, and TCRdb's table has in-frame clones only and misses some. The repertoire has under 70,000 clones, 87% of them found once; the top ten carry roughly 4.5%. Unmatched junction bases numbered 10, after V lost 5 bases and J lost 6 bases. Germline V gene lookup returns CDR1 SEHNR and CDR2 FQNEAQ (reference sequence). The CDR3 is 16 amino acids. These data originate in a study of identifying expanded T cells in peripheral blood. Study results and caveats: Technical replicates showed roughly 1.2 changed clones; two weeks 15 to 20; four weeks 19. Two-week clone count variance significantly increased as total template count grew.

Collection occurred without any documented infections or immune events in donors. Sequencing used blood. This sequence was found in a person aged 18 to 75 in good health. The gene calls are TRBV7-9 and TRBJ2-1; the match to TRBD2 covers 10 bases. In DNA, the CDR3 is TGTGCCAGCAGCCCCGCGGGAGCTAGCGGGAGCAATGAGCAGTTCTTC. Its protein product is CASSPAGASGSNEQFF. The complete variable domain, with remaining parts taken from reference TRBV7-9 and TRBJ2-1, reads DTGVSQNPRHKITKRGQNVTFRCDPISEHNRLYWYRQTLGQGPEFLTYFQNEAQLEKSRLLSDRFSAERPKGSFSTLEIQRTEQGDSAMYLCASSPAGASGSNEQFFGPGTRLTVL.